Listed here are 28 T cell receptor beta chains from one sample, sequenced in a study of monozygotic twins with inflammatory bowel disease. From the 5' RACE reads, TCRdb lists one entry per CDR3 protein and no DNA. The sample holds 300,000 to 350,000 distinct CDR3 sequences. What was sequenced was blood. Every receptor here comes from a human donor with ulcerative colitis or Crohn's disease, or a healthy co-twin of an affected twin (not recorded which).

The chain uses TRBV27 and TRBJ2-7; there is no DNA to check the TCRdb D call of TRBD1. The CDR3 covers 14 residues. Germline V gene data show CDR1 as MNHEY and CDR2 as SMNVEV (reference sequence). This CDR3 reads CASSSTGRAPEQYF.

The rearrangement links TRBV9 to TRBJ2-3; TCRdb reports TRBD1, a call that lacks DNA to check it against. Germline V gene sequence: CDR1 SGDLS, CDR2 YYNGEE. The CDR3 has 16 amino acids. The CDR3 is CASSDLTGGATDTQYF.

The V and J genes are TRBV20-1 and TRBJ2-3; TCRdb's D call of TRBD1 is untestable without DNA. The CDR3 is 20 residues long. Germline assignment: CDR1 DFQATT and CDR2 SNEGSKA (reference sequence). The CDR3 sequence: CSGAKIGQGSISVFSDTQYF.

V gene TRBV24-1 combines with J gene TRBJ1-1; the D call from TCRdb, TRBD1, cannot be confirmed without DNA. The V gene's germline CDR1 is KGHDR and CDR2 SFDVKD. The CDR3 consists of 12 residues. CDR3 in amino acids: CATGQGNTEAFF.

CDR3 sequence: CSANTREETQYF. V gene TRBV20-1 combines with J gene TRBJ2-5; there is no DNA to check the TCRdb D call of TRBD2. Germline V gene sequence: CDR1 DFQATT, CDR2 SNEGSKA (reference sequence). This CDR3 contains 12 residues.

V gene TRBV4-1 combines with J gene TRBJ1-2. The CDR3 runs to 17 residues. Germline V gives CDR1 MGHRA, CDR2 YSYEKL. CDR3 residues: CASSQDAGGEIKYGYTF.

This chain connects TRBV10-3 to TRBJ1-5. Germline CDR1 reads ENHRY; CDR2 reads SYGVKD. This CDR3 region has 14 residues. The CDR3: CAITRDPSNQPQHF.

This rearrangement joins TRBV7-2 to TRBJ2-7; checking the TCRdb D call of TRBD1 is not possible without DNA. Per germline, CDR1 SGHTA and CDR2 FQGNSA. The CDR3 runs 16 residues. CDR3 loop: CASSFMGGYSSYEQYF.

CDR3 residues: CSATTGTRNQPQHF. The chain employs TRBV20-1 and TRBJ1-5. The germline CDR1 and CDR2 sequences are DFQATT and SNEGSKA (reference sequence). The CDR3 runs 14 residues.

The genes are TRBV5-1 and TRBJ1-5; TCRdb indicates TRBD1, and absent DNA this call remains unverified. Germline V lookup: CDR1 SGHRS, CDR2 YFSETQ. This CDR3 has 15 amino acids. The CDR3 is CASSLGTGTNQPQHF.

The chain couples TRBV2 to TRBJ1-5; TCRdb gives TRBD1 as the D gene, but with no DNA this cannot be confirmed. CDR1 and CDR2 (germline): SNHLY, FYNNEI. This CDR3 is built from 16 residues. CDR3 amino acids: CASSEAPDRVYQPQHF.

V usage is TRBV20-1 and J usage is TRBJ2-1; lacking DNA, the TRBD2 call made by TCRdb goes unchecked. Germline CDR1 reads DFQATT; CDR2 reads SNEGSKA (reference sequence). CDR3 length equals 15 residues. The CDR3 spells CSAPLGGGAYNEQFF.

The chain is built from TRBV6-1 and TRBJ2-1. The CDR3 loop spans 15 amino acids. CDR1 is MNHNS, CDR2 SASEGT, per germline. The chain's CDR3 is CASSQSGSLYNEQFF.

The chain employs TRBV3-1 and TRBJ2-1; as DNA is missing, the TRBD1 call by TCRdb cannot be tested. CDR1 and CDR2 (germline): LGHDT, YNNKEL (reference sequence). CDR3 size: 15 residues. This chain's CDR3 is CASSLRGGSYNELFF.

The chain uses TRBV7-2 and TRBJ2-7; the TCRdb call, TRBD2, lacks DNA for checking. This CDR3 comprises 13 residues. Germline V gene lookup returns CDR1 SGHTA and CDR2 FQGNSA. CDR3 sequence: CASSGTRSYEQYF. Using reference TRBV7-2 and TRBJ2-7 for the parts outside the CDR3, the full variable domain is GAGVSQSPSNKVTEKGKDVELRCDPISGHTALYWYRQSLGQGLEFLIYFQGNSAPDKSGLPSDRFSAERTGGSVSTLTIQRTQQEDSAVYLCASSGTRSYEQYFGPGTRLTVT.

The chain links TRBV12-3 or TRBV12-4 to TRBJ2-1; there is no DNA to check the TCRdb D call of TRBD2. CDR3 length: 14 residues. The CDR3 protein is CASRLAGGPYEQFF.

This chain connects TRBV7-9 to TRBJ1-2. The CDR3 has 15 amino acids. The germline gives CDR1 SEHNR, CDR2 FQNEAQ (reference sequence). This CDR3 is CASSLGSSGGYGYTF.

The chain is built from TRBV19 and TRBJ2-3; TCRdb outputs TRBD2, but without DNA this stays unchecked. The CDR3 runs 15 residues. The germline CDR1 and CDR2 sequences are LNHDA and SQIVND (reference sequence). CDR3 sequence reads: CAVRDLAGTLNTQYF.

This chain links TRBV2 with TRBJ2-3. From germline, CDR1 is SNHLY and CDR2 FYNNEI. There are 14 residues in the CDR3. The CDR3 sequence is CASSLVPVTDTQYF. Using reference TRBV2 and TRBJ2-3 for the parts outside the CDR3, the full variable domain is EPEVTQTPSHQVTQMGQEVILRCVPISNHLYFYWYRQILGQKVEFLVSFYNNEISEKSEIFDDQFSVERPDGSNFTLKIRSTKLEDSAMYFCASSLVPVTDTQYFGPGTRLTVL.

The chain carries TRBV6-1 and TRBJ1-2; checking the TCRdb D call of TRBD1 is not possible without DNA. The CDR3 length is 15 residues. CDR1 is MNHNS, CDR2 SASEGT, per germline. This CDR3 reads CASRPPGQSHYGYTF.

The CDR3 is CASSQVGTGVYEQYF. The chain joins TRBV3-1 to TRBJ2-7; TCRdb's D call of TRBD1 is untestable without DNA. The CDR3 contains 15 residues. The germline gives CDR1 LGHDT, CDR2 YNNKEL (reference sequence).

V and J are TRBV25-1 and TRBJ1-2; TCRdb lists TRBD1, though no DNA is available to test this call. CDR1 MGHDK and CDR2 SYGVNS come from the germline V gene. The CDR3 sequence is 13 residues long. The CDR3 spells CASSESGDAGYTF.

This chain links TRBV5-5 with TRBJ1-2; the D gene TCRdb calls, TRBD1, cannot be checked with no DNA. The length of the CDR3 is 15 residues. The germline CDR1 and CDR2 sequences are SGHKS and YYEKEE (reference sequence). The CDR3 sequence: CASSPRDSVNYGYTF.

This chain links TRBV29-1 with TRBJ2-5; TCRdb's assignment of TRBD1 cannot be checked, as there is no DNA. Germline V gene data show CDR1 as SQVTM and CDR2 as ANQGSEA. This CDR3 region has 13 residues. The CDR3 protein is CSVFGGVQETQYF.

The chain is built from TRBV7-9 and TRBJ2-6. This CDR3 is built from 16 residues. Germline V gene sequence: CDR1 SEHNR, CDR2 FQNEAQ (reference sequence). The CDR3 region is CASSHLVASGANVLTF.

The chain has TRBV15 and TRBJ2-5; TCRdb's D gene call, TRBD1, goes unchecked for lack of DNA. This CDR3 spans 14 amino acids. The germline gives CDR1 LNHNV, CDR2 YYDKDF (reference sequence). The CDR3 protein is CATSRRGPQETQYF.

J is TRBJ2-7 and V is TRBV7-2; the D call from TCRdb, TRBD1, cannot be confirmed without DNA. The CDR3 loop spans 14 amino acids. The germline CDR1 and CDR2 sequences are SGHTA and FQGNSA. The CDR3 protein is CASSPAGIHYGQYF.

The V gene is TRBV5-1, the J gene TRBJ2-7; the D gene TCRdb calls, TRBD1, cannot be checked with no DNA. This CDR3 is 15 amino acids long. Per the germline V gene, CDR1 is SGHRS and CDR2 is YFSETQ. CDR3 in amino acids: CASSPGGRLKGEQYF.